This entry is about one T cell receptor (beta chain). This clonotype was recorded at least ten times. Its antigen target is currently unknown. Qualities for individual bases were not recorded, and no much larger clone is one base off. Hyperthyroidism was defined as stable when no progression to ophthalmopathy occurred within 18 months of follow-up. The hyperthyroidism patients were 18 to 65 years old and newly diagnosed, with a disease duration of less than 2 months. Patients with other autoimmune diseases, uncontrolled infections, pregnancy or lactation were excluded. Diagnosis was based on clinical symptoms, serum thyroxine, TRAb, thyroid ultrasound and orbital computed tomography. Ficoll-Paque density gradient centrifugation was used to isolate PBMCs from under 11 ml of fresh peripheral blood. Trizol reagent was used to extract the total RNA, and its quality was then checked on an Agilent 2100 Bioanalyzer.

This sample is drawn from a study of Graves' ophthalmopathy and Graves' hyperthyroidism (dated by TCRdb to the late 2010s). The study in broad terms: Peripheral blood was collected before any treatment was given, at the time of initial diagnosis. The study used TCR beta repertoire signatures to distinguish Graves' ophthalmopathy from Graves' hyperthyroidism and to predict progression to ophthalmopathy. In total, 135 blood samples were TCR-sequenced: fewer than 50 ophthalmopathy, under 85 hyperthyroidism and about 17 hyperthyroidism-to-ophthalmopathy patients. To explore V-J signatures distinguishing ophthalmopathy from hyperthyroidism, a discovery set of 100 or so patients (fewer than 45 ophthalmopathy, 57 stable hyperthyroidism) was enrolled. An independent validation cohort comprised some 19 hyperthyroidism patients and over 15 patients who later progressed from hyperthyroidism to ophthalmopathy. T-cell repertoires of thyroid tissue and blood were compared in about 6 hyperthyroidism patients. Once sampling was done, hyperthyroidism patients were given methimazole at a starting dose of 30 mg daily, while ophthalmopathy patients were given high-dose intravenous methylprednisolone. The approximately 90 discovery patients were randomly split 7:3 into training and test sets. What the research found in general, with its limitations: In validation, the model predicted ophthalmopathy progression with about 70% sensitivity and less than 80% specificity; some twelve predicted patients were CT-confirmed with GO in a median of roughly 6.8 months. No statistical method was used to set the sample size in advance, and the investigators knew which group each participant was assigned to. Most expanded thyroid clonotypes with frequency above 0.001 were also detected in blood, suggesting blood repertoires may reflect the thyroid immune response. Ophthalmopathy was separated from stable hyperthyroidism by the 13-signature model with around 89% sensitivity and around 81% specificity in cross-validation and with 80%/75% in the test set.

For repertoire sequencing, the TCR beta CDR3 regions were amplified from RNA transcripts. The first round was an RT-PCR using HTBI primers with the Qiagen OneStep RT-PCR kit, and this first round was followed by a second-round multiplex PCR, then size selection and purification. Libraries were sequenced on an Illumina HiSeq2000 using paired-end 100 bp reads. In the authors' own workflow: Reads were processed with SOAPnuke, discarding reads with adapters, uncalled bases, mean Phred below 15, or no exact constant-primer or identifier match. COPE v1.2.5 was used to merge the high-quality paired reads. Each unique nucleotide sequence was treated as a clonotype, and MiTCR v1.1 was used to align the clonotypes to the IMGT TRB V, D and J references. Analysis was restricted to V-J combinations with a frequency above 0.0001, which covered 99.2% of repertoires. A TCR clonal expansion and chaos score per V-J combination was defined as the ratio of F50 clonal expansion to chaos observed in the TCRdist matrix. Welch's t-statistics and random forest were used to narrow the features down to about a dozen V-J combinations, which were then fed into a naive Bayes classifier. The similarity between thyroid and blood repertoires was quantified using the Morisita-Horn index. Using fastp at Q25 and MiXCR, TCRdb reprocessed the public reads and kept productive beta chains. CDR3 protein sequences are deduplicated, and each keeps its most common genes and DNA. TCRdb's processing, not the authors' own work, is the source of the V and J calls. The sample table holds 680,000 or so distinct CDR3 sequences, of which approximately 21% were seen once. The top ten constitute approximately 7.7% of the sample.

Sequenced sample: peripheral blood. The clonotype comes from a woman aged 18-29 years with stable Graves' hyperthyroidism. Some clones in this sample may be carry-over from other donors' samples. Donor details come from another sample of the same person, matched by shared clones.

The CDR3 sequence is CSASTGDGQPQHF. The bases read TGCAGTGCGTCGACAGGGGATGGGCAGCCCCAGCATTTT. The chain joins TRBV20-1 to TRBJ1-5, and 8 junction bases match TRBD1. Sequences DFQATT (CDR1) and SNEGSKA (CDR2) are obtained from the germline V gene (reference sequence). Its CDR3 holds 13 amino acids, cysteine through phenylalanine. CDR3 DNA is the only sequence kept; it has 39 bases, read in frame from the first base. For this chain, trimming is 6 bases at the V end and 7 bases at the J end, and the number of junction bases without a gene match is 8.